The 17 T cell receptor beta chains reported below all come from one sample, sequenced in a study of T cells in Graves' hyperthyroidism and ophthalmopathy. Regions amplified from RNA transcripts were the TCR beta CDR3 regions. The study used the HTBI primer set for a first-round RT-PCR of the TCR CDR3. TCRdb itself ran the multiplex PCR reads through MiXCR, one entry per CDR3 protein. The table has 660,000 or so distinct CDR3 sequences, about 20% seen once. Sequencing input: blood. The origin of the receptors is a man younger than 45 with Graves' ophthalmopathy.

This clonotype showed up just a few times. V and J are TRBV20-1 and TRBJ2-2; perhaps TRBD1 as D (5 bases). Germline values: CDR1 DFQATT, CDR2 SNEGSKA (reference sequence). The V and J ends lost 3 bases and 3 bases respectively, with 11 bases between them. The CDR3 runs 14 residues. CDR3 in amino acids: CSARLRVDTGELFF. The DNA of the CDR3 is TGCAGTGCTAGGCTCAGGGTTGACACCGGGGAGCTGTTTTTT.

This clonotype was recorded at least ten times. The CDR3 is CASSSTTADTQYF. For the CDR3, the DNA is TGTGCCAGCAGCTCGACTACCGCAGATACGCAGTATTTT. The chain uses TRBV7-2 and TRBJ2-3; D may be TRBD2 (5 bases). CDR3 length: 13 residues. V was cut by 4 bases and J by 4 bases, with 9 bases left in between. Germline values: CDR1 SGHTA, CDR2 FQGNSA.

V gene TRBV7-8 combines with J gene TRBJ2-2; no firm D call. V was cut by 1 base and J by 3 bases, with 6 bases left in between. The CDR3 spans 14 residues. CDR1 and CDR2 (germline): SGHVS, FQNEAQ. The CDR3 here is CASSLGRDTGELFF. In nucleotides, the CDR3 is TGTGCCAGCAGCTTAGGAAGAGACACCGGGGAGCTGTTTTTT.

The chain has TRBV24-1 and TRBJ2-7; a weak D match, TRBD1 (6 bases). The CDR3 is 12 amino acids. Germline V gene lookup returns CDR1 KGHDR and CDR2 SFDVKD. The V gene lost 3 bases and the J gene lost 6 bases, with 8 bases spanning the gap. CDR3 coding DNA: TGTGCCACCAGTGATGAGGGGGTCGAGCAGTACTTC. Its protein is CATSDEGVEQYF.

This sequence joins TRBV4-2 and TRBJ1-6; no firm D call. The CDR3 has 17 residues. Germline CDR1 is LGHNA and CDR2 is YNFKEQ. The ends were cut back, 6 bases at V and 9 bases at J, with 24 bases in the middle. The CDR3 reads CASSDRFSDYAGSPLHF. As DNA, the CDR3 is TGTGCCAGCAGTGATCGTTTTTCCGATTATGCTGGTTCACCCCTCCACTTT.

This rearrangement joins TRBV24-1 to TRBJ2-2; unclear D gene. V gave up 3 bases and J gave up 5 bases, with 6 bases separating them. This CDR3 is built from 13 residues. Germline assignment: CDR1 KGHDR and CDR2 SFDVKD. CDR3: CATSDLPTGELFF. CDR3 sequence (DNA): TGTGCCACCAGTGATCTCCCGACCGGGGAGCTGTTTTTT.

The chain combines TRBV28 with TRBJ1-3; D might be TRBD1 (6 bases). Germline V gene sequence: CDR1 MDHEN, CDR2 SYDVKM. Trimming removed 7 bases from V and 0 bases from J, with 10 bases in between. The CDR3 runs to 14 residues. The CDR3 nucleotides are TGTGCCAGCACGGGACAACCCTCTGGAAACACCATATATTTT. Its protein product is CASTGQPSGNTIYF.

The gene calls are TRBV6-2 or TRBV6-3 and TRBJ1-1; D gene ambiguous. Germline values: CDR1 MNHEY, CDR2 SVGEGT. V was shortened by 5 bases and J by 4 bases, with 11 bases between the two germline ends. The CDR3 loop spans 13 amino acids. As DNA, the CDR3 is TGTGCCAGCAGTAGGGAGTGGGGCACTGAAGCTTTCTTT. Its protein product is CASSREWGTEAFF.

The sample holds a few counts of this clonotype. V usage is TRBV7-9 and J usage is TRBJ2-2, with D maybe TRBD2 (6 bases). Germline CDR1 reads SEHNR; CDR2 reads FQNEAQ (reference sequence). Trimming removed 8 bases from V and 7 bases from J, with 14 bases in between. CDR3 length: 13 amino acids. The CDR3 is CASVREEGGELFF. CDR3 DNA sequence: TGTGCCAGCGTTAGGGAGGAGGGCGGGGAGCTGTTTTTT.

There are many counts of this clonotype. Here the CDR3 reads CASSITSGRGTYEQYF. The CDR3 nucleotides read TGTGCCAGCTCAATAACTAGCGGGAGGGGAACCTACGAGCAGTACTTC. The V and J genes are TRBV18 and TRBJ2-7, with TRBD2 matching over 13 bases. The CDR3 runs to 16 residues. Unmatched junction bases numbered 6, after V lost 5 bases and J lost 2 bases. Germline V gene sequence: CDR1 KGHSH, CDR2 LQKENI.

This clonotype was counted between two and nine times. The genes are TRBV30 and TRBJ2-3; 9 nucleotides align to TRBD1. Germline CDR1 reads GTSNPN; CDR2 reads SVGIG (reference sequence). The CDR3 runs to 14 residues. V gave up 4 bases and J gave up 3 bases; unmatched junction bases: 5. The chain's CDR3 is CAWTGTGLTDTQYF. CDR3 nucleotide sequence: TGTGCCTGGACCGGGACAGGGCTTACAGATACGCAGTATTTT.

This clonotype was found many times. This rearrangement joins TRBV12-3 or TRBV12-4 to TRBJ2-3; D unresolved. Trimming stripped 7 bases from V and 2 bases from J, with 16 bases between. This CDR3 contains 15 residues. This chain's CDR3 is CASTLDRLNTDTQYF. The CDR3 DNA reads TGTGCCAGCACTCTCGACCGGCTTAACACAGATACGCAGTATTTT.

The V gene is TRBV2, the J gene TRBJ2-5; TRBD1 might be the D (5 bases). This CDR3 is built from 13 residues. Per germline, CDR1 SNHLY and CDR2 FYNNEI. Trimming took off 10 bases at V and 0 bases at J, with 12 bases between the two ends. The CDR3 DNA reads as TGTGCCATCAACCTGGACAACCAAGAGACCCAGTACTTC. Translating it yields CAINLDNQETQYF.

The chain employs TRBV20-1 and TRBJ2-7; no clear D gene. Trimming left V 6 bases short and J 3 bases short, with 6 bases between. This CDR3 has 10 residues. Germline CDR1 DFQATT, CDR2 SNEGSKA (reference sequence). CDR3 DNA: TGCAGTGCCCATAACTACGAGCAGTACTTC. Protein product: CSAHNYEQYF.

The chain joins TRBV28 to TRBJ2-7; D not certain. Germline V gene lookup returns CDR1 MDHEN and CDR2 SYDVKM. Deletions cut 6 bases from V and 7 bases from J, with 19 bases between. CDR3 length equals 14 residues. CDR3: CASRIPGRSKEQYF. The CDR3 DNA follows: TGTGCCAGCAGGATTCCCGGACGGTCGAAAGAGCAGTACTTC.

There are a few counts of this clonotype. The gene calls are TRBV7-9 and TRBJ2-1; the match to TRBD2 covers 7 bases. With 5 bases clipped from V and 4 bases from J, the junction kept 14 bases outside the gene matches. The CDR3 consists of 17 residues. CDR1 is SEHNR and CDR2 is FQNEAQ in the germline V gene (reference sequence). CDR3 DNA: TGTGCCAGCAGCCCCCACGTGACGGCGGGAGCTTACAATGAGCAGTTCTTC. Amino acid sequence: CASSPHVTAGAYNEQFF.

CDR3 nucleotide sequence: TGTGCCAGCTCACCAGGGCCTAGCGCAAGCCGCTACGAGCAGTACTTC. Its protein is CASSPGPSASRYEQYF. The chain joins TRBV18 to TRBJ2-7, with D possibly being TRBD2 (6 bases). In germline, CDR1 is KGHSH, CDR2 LQKENI. Trimming took 2 bases from V and 3 from J, leaving 17 bases between them. The CDR3 runs to 16 residues.